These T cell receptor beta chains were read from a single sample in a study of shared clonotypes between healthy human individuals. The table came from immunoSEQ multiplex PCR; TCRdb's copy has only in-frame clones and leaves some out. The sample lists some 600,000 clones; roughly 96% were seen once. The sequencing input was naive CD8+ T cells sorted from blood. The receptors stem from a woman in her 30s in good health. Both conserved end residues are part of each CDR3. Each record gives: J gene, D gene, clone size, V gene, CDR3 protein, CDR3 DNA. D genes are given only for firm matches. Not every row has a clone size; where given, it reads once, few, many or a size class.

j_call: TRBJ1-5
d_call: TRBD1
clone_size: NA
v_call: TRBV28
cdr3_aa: CASNQPWDRKNSNQPQHF
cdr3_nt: TGTGCCAGCAATCAACCCTGGGACAGAAAAAATAGCAATCAGCCCCAGCATTTT

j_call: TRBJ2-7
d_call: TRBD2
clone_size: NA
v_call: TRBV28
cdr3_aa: CASSLSLAVSYEQYF
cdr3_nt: TGTGCCAGCAGTTTATCGCTAGCGGTTTCCTACGAGCAGTACTTC

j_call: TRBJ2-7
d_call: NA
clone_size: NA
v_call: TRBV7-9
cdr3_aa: CASSPWSGRYEQYF
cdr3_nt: TGTGCCAGCAGCCCGTGGTCGGGCCGGTACGAGCAGTACTTC

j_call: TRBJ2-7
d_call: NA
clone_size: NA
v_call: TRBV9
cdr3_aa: CASSAERGRDSYEQYF
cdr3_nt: TGTGCCAGCAGCGCAGAACGGGGCCGGGACTCCTACGAGCAGTACTTC

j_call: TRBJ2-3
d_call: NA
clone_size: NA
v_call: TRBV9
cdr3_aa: CASSVEGGGTSTDTQYF
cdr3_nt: TGTGCCAGCAGCGTAGAGGGGGGCGGGACTAGCACAGATACGCAGTATTTT

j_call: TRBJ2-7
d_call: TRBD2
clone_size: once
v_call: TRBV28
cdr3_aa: CASSAVGGYYEQYF
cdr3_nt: TGTGCCAGCAGCGCAGTGGGGGGGTATTACGAGCAGTACTTC

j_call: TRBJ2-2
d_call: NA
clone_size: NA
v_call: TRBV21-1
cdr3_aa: CASSKGGPRSGELFF
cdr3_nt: TGTGCCAGCAGCAAAGGGGGCCCAAGGTCCGGGGAGCTGTTTTTT

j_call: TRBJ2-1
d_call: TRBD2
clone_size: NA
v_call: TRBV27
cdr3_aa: CASSFPGLVNEQFF
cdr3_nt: TGTGCCAGCAGTTTCCCAGGACTAGTTAATGAGCAGTTCTTC

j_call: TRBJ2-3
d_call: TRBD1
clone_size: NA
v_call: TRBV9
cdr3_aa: CASSVEDRFVTDTQYF
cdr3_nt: TGTGCCAGCAGCGTAGAGGACAGGTTTGTAACAGATACGCAGTATTTT

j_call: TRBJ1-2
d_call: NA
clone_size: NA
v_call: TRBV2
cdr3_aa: CASSEAGWGYTF
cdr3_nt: TGTGCCAGCAGTGAAGCAGGGTGGGGCTACACCTTC

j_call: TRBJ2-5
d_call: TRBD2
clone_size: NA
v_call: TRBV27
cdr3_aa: CASSFGGTLKTQYF
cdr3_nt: TGTGCCAGCAGTTTCGGGGGGACCCTTAAGACCCAGTACTTC

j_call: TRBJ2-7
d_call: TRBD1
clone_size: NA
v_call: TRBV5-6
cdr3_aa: CASSWGTGGYEQYF
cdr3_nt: TGTGCCAGCAGCTGGGGGACAGGGGGCTACGAGCAGTACTTC

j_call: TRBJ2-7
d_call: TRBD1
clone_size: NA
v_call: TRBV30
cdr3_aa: CAWSLNRGSYEQYF
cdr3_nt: TGTGCCTGGAGTTTAAACAGGGGATCCTACGAGCAGTACTTC

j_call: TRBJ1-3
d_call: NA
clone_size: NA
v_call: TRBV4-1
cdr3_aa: CASSQDGYTIYF
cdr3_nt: TGCGCCAGCAGCCAAGACGGTTACACCATATATTTT

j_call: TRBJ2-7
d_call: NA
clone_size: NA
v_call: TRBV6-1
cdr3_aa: CASIGWSSYEQYF
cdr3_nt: TGTGCCAGCATTGGATGGAGCTCCTACGAGCAGTACTTC

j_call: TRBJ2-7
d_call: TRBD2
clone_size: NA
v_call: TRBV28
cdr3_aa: CASTPSGADYEQYF
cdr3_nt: TGTGCCAGCACCCCTAGCGGAGCAGACTACGAGCAGTACTTC

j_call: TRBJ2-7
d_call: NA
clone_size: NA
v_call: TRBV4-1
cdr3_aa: CASSQTRAGSSYEQYF
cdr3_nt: TGCGCCAGCAGCCAAACAAGGGCAGGATCCTCCTACGAGCAGTACTTC

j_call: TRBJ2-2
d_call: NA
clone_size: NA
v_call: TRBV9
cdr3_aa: CASSQGGNTGELFF
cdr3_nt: TGTGCCAGCAGCCAGGGAGGGAACACCGGGGAGCTGTTTTTT

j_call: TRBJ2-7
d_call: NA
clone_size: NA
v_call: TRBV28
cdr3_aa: CASAFGGSGYEQYF
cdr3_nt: TGTGCCAGCGCTTTCGGGGGCTCGGGCTACGAGCAGTACTTC

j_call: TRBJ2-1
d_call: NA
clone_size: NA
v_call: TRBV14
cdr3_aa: CASSRGLSSYNEQFF
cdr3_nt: TGTGCCAGCAGCCGCGGCTTGAGCTCCTACAATGAGCAGTTCTTC

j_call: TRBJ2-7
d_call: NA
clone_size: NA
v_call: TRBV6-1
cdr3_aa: CASSGPYEQYF
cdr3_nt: TGTGCCAGCAGTGGCCCTTACGAGCAGTACTTC

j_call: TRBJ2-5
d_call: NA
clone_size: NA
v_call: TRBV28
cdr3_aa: CASSSVGGALLPPQETQYF
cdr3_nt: TGTGCCAGCAGCTCGGTCGGCGGGGCACTACTCCCCCCACAAGAGACCCAGTACTTC

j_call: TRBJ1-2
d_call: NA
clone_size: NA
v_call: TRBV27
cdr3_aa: CASSPTAIYGYTF
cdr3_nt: TGTGCCAGCAGTCCGACAGCTATCTATGGCTACACCTTC

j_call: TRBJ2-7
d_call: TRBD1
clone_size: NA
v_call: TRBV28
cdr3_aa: CASSSGGRYEQYF
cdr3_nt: TGTGCCAGCAGTTCAGGGGGAAGGTACGAGCAGTACTTC

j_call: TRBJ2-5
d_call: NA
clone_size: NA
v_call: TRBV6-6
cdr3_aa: CASTGVGGQETQYF
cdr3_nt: TGTGCCAGCACCGGCGTGGGAGGTCAAGAGACCCAGTACTTC

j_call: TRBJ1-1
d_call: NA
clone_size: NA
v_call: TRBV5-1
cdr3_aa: CASSLAENTEAFF
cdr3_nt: TGCGCCAGCAGCTTGGCAGAGAACACTGAAGCTTTCTTT

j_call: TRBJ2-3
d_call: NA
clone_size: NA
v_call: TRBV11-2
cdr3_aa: CASSFTRLGTDTQYF
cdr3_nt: TGTGCCAGCAGCTTTACCCGTTTAGGTACAGATACGCAGTATTTT

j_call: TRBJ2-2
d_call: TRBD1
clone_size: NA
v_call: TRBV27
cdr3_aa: CASSFRGRIDTGELFF
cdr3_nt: TGTGCCAGCAGTTTCAGGGGGCGCATCGATACCGGGGAGCTGTTTTTT

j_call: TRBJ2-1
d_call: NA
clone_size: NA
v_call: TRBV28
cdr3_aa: CASSLYPMRSYNEQFF
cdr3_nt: TGTGCCAGCAGTTTGTATCCTATGCGCTCCTACAATGAGCAGTTCTTC

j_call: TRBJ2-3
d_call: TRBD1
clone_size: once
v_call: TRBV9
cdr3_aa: CASSVEQGADTQYF
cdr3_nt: TGTGCCAGCAGCGTAGAACAGGGGGCAGATACGCAGTATTTT

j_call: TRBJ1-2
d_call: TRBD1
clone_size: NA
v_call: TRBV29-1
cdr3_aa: CSVWTGHGYTF
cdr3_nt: TGCAGCGTTTGGACAGGGCACGGCTACACCTTC

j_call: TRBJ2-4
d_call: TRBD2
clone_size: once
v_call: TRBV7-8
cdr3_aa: CASSLGGRGGKNIQYF
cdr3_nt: TGTGCCAGCAGCTTAGGCGGTCGGGGGGGCAAAAACATTCAGTACTTC

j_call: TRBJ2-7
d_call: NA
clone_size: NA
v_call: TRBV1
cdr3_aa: CTSSYSGILSYEQYF
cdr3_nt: TGCACCAGCAGTTATAGCGGGATACTATCCTACGAGCAGTACTTC

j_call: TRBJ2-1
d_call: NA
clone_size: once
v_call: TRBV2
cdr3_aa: CASSEYSYVEQFF
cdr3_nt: TGTGCCAGCAGTGAATATAGTTACGTTGAGCAGTTCTTC

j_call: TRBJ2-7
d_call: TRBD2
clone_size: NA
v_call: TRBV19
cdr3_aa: CASSIGWGGPYEQYF
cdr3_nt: TGTGCCAGTAGTATAGGTTGGGGAGGGCCTTACGAGCAGTACTTC

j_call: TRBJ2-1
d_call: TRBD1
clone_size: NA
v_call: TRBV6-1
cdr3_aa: CASSDQAAGTAYNEQFF
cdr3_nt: TGTGCCAGCAGTGATCAGGCAGCCGGGACAGCCTACAATGAGCAGTTCTTC

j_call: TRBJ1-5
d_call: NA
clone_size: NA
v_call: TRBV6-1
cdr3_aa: CASSPKFKAPQHF
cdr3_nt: TGTGCCAGCAGTCCGAAGTTTAAGGCGCCCCAGCATTTT

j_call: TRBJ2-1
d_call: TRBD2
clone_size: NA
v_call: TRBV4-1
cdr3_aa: CASSQEFEGLDEFF
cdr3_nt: TGCGCCAGCAGCCAAGAGTTCGAGGGACTAGACGAGTTCTTC

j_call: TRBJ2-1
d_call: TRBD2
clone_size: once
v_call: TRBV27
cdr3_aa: CASSQTSGGPGVNEQFF
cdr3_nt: TGTGCCAGCAGTCAGACTAGCGGAGGACCAGGTGTGAATGAGCAGTTCTTC

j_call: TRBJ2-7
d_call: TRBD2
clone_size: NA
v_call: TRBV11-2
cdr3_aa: CASSLGSSGRGRREQYF
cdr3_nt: TGTGCCAGCAGCTTAGGGAGTAGCGGGAGAGGACGGCGCGAGCAGTACTTC

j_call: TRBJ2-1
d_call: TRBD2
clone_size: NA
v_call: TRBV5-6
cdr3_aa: CASSLVLAGADEQFF
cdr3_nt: TGTGCCAGCAGCTTGGTTCTAGCGGGAGCAGATGAGCAGTTCTTC

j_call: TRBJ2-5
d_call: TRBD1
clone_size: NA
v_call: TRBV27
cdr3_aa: CASSLTGELGQETQYF
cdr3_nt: TGTGCCAGCAGTTTAACAGGGGAGTTGGGCCAAGAGACCCAGTACTTC

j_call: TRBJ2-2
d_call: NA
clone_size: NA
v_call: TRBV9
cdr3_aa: CASSVGSTGELFF
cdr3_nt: TGTGCCAGCAGCGTTGGGAGCACCGGGGAGCTGTTTTTT

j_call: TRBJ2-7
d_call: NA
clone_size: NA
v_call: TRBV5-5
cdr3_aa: CASSLDASAYEQYF
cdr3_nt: TGTGCCAGCAGCTTGGATGCATCCGCCTACGAGCAGTACTTC

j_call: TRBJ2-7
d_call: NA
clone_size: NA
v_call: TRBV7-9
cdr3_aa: CASSIDDGSPEQYF
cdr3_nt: TGTGCCAGCAGCATTGACGACGGGTCCCCCGAGCAGTACTTC

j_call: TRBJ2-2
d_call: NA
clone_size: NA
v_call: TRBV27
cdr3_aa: CASRQYRGTGELFF
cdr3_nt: TGTGCCAGCCGACAGTACCGGGGCACCGGGGAGCTGTTTTTT

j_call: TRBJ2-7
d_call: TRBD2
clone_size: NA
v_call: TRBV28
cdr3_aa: CASSLLPSGSYEQYF
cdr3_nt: TGTGCCAGCAGTTTATTACCTAGCGGGAGCTACGAGCAGTACTTC

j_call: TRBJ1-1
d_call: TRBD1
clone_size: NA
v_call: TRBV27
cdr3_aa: CASSFRTGTGGEAFF
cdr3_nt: TGTGCCAGCAGTTTCCGAACCGGGACAGGAGGTGAAGCTTTCTTT

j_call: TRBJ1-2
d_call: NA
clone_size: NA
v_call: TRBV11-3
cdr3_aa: CASSLCWVRDYGYTF
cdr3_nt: TGTGCCAGCAGCTTATGTTGGGTCCGAGACTATGGCTACACCTTC

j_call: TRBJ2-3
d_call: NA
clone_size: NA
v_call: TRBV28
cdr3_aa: CASSWGFTDTQYF
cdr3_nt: TGTGCCAGCAGTTGGGGGTTCACAGATACGCAGTATTTT

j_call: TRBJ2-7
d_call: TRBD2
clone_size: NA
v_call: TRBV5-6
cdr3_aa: CASSLPSGSYEQYF
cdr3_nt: TGTGCCAGCAGCTTGCCTAGCGGGAGCTACGAGCAGTACTTC

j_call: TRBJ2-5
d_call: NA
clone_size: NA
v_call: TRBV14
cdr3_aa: CASSQSPPDTQYF
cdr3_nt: TGTGCCAGCAGCCAATCCCCGCCCGACACCCAGTACTTC

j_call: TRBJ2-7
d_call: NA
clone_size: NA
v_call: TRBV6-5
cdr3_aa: CASSYSQGHLYEQYF
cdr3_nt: TGTGCCAGCAGTTACTCTCAGGGACACCTCTACGAGCAGTACTTC

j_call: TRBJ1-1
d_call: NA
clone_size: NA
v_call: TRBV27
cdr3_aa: CASSLTSSGTEAFF
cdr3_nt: TGTGCCAGCAGTCTAACTTCTTCCGGCACTGAAGCTTTCTTT

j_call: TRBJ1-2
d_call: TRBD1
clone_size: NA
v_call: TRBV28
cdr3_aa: CASNPLTGDGYTF
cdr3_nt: TGTGCCAGCAATCCTCTAACAGGGGATGGCTACACCTTC